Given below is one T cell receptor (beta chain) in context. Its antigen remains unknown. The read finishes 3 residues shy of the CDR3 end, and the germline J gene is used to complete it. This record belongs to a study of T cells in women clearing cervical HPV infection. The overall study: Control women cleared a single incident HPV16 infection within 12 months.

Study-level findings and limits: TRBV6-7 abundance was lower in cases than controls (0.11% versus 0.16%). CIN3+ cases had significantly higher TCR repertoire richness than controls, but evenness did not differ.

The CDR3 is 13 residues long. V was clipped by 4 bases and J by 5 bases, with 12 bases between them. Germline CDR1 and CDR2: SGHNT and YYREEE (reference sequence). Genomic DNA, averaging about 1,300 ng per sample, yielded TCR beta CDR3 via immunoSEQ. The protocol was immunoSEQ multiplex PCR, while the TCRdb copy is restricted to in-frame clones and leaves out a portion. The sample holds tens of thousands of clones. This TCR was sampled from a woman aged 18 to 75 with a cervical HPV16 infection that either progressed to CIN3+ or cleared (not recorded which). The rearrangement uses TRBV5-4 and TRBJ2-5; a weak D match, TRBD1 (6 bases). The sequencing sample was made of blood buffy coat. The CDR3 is CASSTQGKETQYF. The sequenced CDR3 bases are TGTGCCAGCAGCACACAGGGAAAGGAGACC.